The 14 T cell receptor beta chains below all came from one sample that was sequenced in a study of CD8+ T cells in alopecia areata. Extracted RNA was reverse transcribed, and the resulting cDNA served as sequencing template. Generated by immunoSEQ multiplex PCR, the TCRdb table keeps only in-frame clones and is missing some. The table has over 200,000 clones, approximately 52% seen once. The material sequenced was CD4+ T cells sorted from blood, taken at week 0. The receptors were gathered from a human donor with alopecia areata.

This chain links TRBV30 with TRBJ2-1; D not certain. The germline V gene encodes CDR1 GTSNPN and CDR2 SVGIG (reference sequence). This CDR3 is 14 amino acids long. Trimming took 0 bases from V and 3 from J, leaving 9 bases between them. CDR3 sequence (DNA): TGTGCCTGGAGTGTACGTAGCCTCTACAATGAGCAGTTCTTC. This encodes CAWSVRSLYNEQFF. The complete variable domain, with remaining parts taken from reference TRBV30 and TRBJ2-1, reads SQTIHQWPATLVQPVGSPLSLECTVEGTSNPNLYWYRQAAGRGLQLLFYSVGIGQISSEVPQNLSASRPQDRQFILSSKKLLLSDSGFYLCAWSVRSLYNEQFFGPGTRLTVL.

CDR3 sequence reads: CASSPFRGHNEQFF. In DNA, the CDR3 is TGTGCCAGCAGCCCTTTCCGGGGCCACAATGAGCAGTTCTTC. This chain joins TRBV7-2 and TRBJ2-1; D is possibly TRBD1 or TRBD2 (5 bases each). CDR1 SGHTA and CDR2 FQGNSA come from the germline V gene. The CDR3 runs to 14 residues. Trimming cost V 5 bases and J 5 bases, with 13 bases left between them.

V gene TRBV30 combines with J gene TRBJ1-1; D unclear. The V end lost 0 bases, the J end lost 1 base, and 9 bases lay between the germline ends. This CDR3 is built from 14 residues. Germline lookup yields CDR1 GTSNPN and CDR2 SVGIG (reference sequence). The CDR3 is CAWSVLDGNTEAFF. In DNA form, the CDR3 reads TGTGCCTGGAGTGTACTTGACGGGAACACTGAAGCTTTCTTT.

V gene TRBV4-1 combines with J gene TRBJ1-4, with D possibly being TRBD1 (5 bases). This CDR3 region has 15 residues. Germline V lookup: CDR1 MGHRA, CDR2 YSYEKL. Trimming pared 4 bases from V and 3 bases from J, leaving 12 bases between. Here the CDR3 DNA reads TGCGCCAGCAGCCCCAGGCTGGGGGCTAATGAAAAACTGTTTTTT. Protein product: CASSPRLGANEKLFF.

The chain combines TRBV7-3 with TRBJ2-7, with TRBD1 matching 10 bases. Germline lookup yields CDR1 SGHTA and CDR2 FQGTGA. This CDR3 has 15 residues. With 1 base clipped from V and 3 bases from J, the junction kept 3 bases outside the gene matches. CDR3 amino acids: CASSLSGTGVYEQYF. The CDR3 nucleotides read TGTGCCAGCAGCTTAAGCGGGACAGGGGTCTACGAGCAGTACTTC.

V gene TRBV29-1 combines with J gene TRBJ2-7; D is unclear. The CDR3 sequence is 12 residues long. V lost 4 bases and J 4 bases, leaving 11 bases between the germline ends. Germline V gives CDR1 SQVTM, CDR2 ANQGSEA. The DNA of the CDR3 is TGCAGCGTTGCGGACCACTTATACGAGCAGTACTTC. Translated, it gives CSVADHLYEQYF.

The chain combines TRBV7-3 with TRBJ1-2; TRBD1 is a possible D gene (5 bases). Germline assignment: CDR1 SGHTA and CDR2 FQGTGA. This CDR3 comprises 16 residues. Trimming shortened V by 2 bases and J by 3 bases, and 16 bases separated the two germline ends. Here the CDR3 reads CASSLYPGQGDYGYTF. The CDR3 nucleotides read TGTGCCAGCAGCTTATATCCCGGCCAGGGAGACTATGGCTACACCTTC.

The chain has TRBV7-8 and TRBJ1-2; 10 bases agree with TRBD1. V lost 0 bases and J lost 10; bases outside the gene matches: 5. From germline, CDR1 is SGHVS and CDR2 FQNEAQ. CDR3 length equals 14 residues. This CDR3 reads CASSLAGTGVVYTF. The CDR3 nucleotides are TGTGCCAGCAGCTTAGCCGGGACAGGGGTCGTCTACACCTTC. The whole variable domain, filled in from reference TRBV7-8 and TRBJ1-2, reads GAGVSQSPRYKVAKRGQDVALRCDPISGHVSLFWYQQALGQGPEFLTYFQNEAQLDKSGLPSDRFFAERPEGSVSTLKIQRTQQEDSAVYLCASSLAGTGVVYTFGSGTRLTVV.

The V call is TRBV5-1, the J call TRBJ2-7; 7 bases align to TRBD2. Germline trimming cut 4 bases from V and 0 bases from J; bases unmatched to any gene: 10. Germline values: CDR1 SGHRS, CDR2 YFSETQ. The CDR3 has 16 amino acids. The CDR3 here is CASSASVAGASYEQYF. CDR3 coding DNA: TGCGCCAGCAGCGCTTCGGTAGCGGGTGCCTCCTACGAGCAGTACTTC.

The genes are TRBV30 and TRBJ1-1; D remains ambiguous. This CDR3 is 13 amino acids long. In germline, CDR1 is GTSNPN, CDR2 SVGIG (reference sequence). Trimming removed 2 bases at V and 0 bases at J, with 7 bases between. The CDR3, as DNA: TGTGCCTGGAGTATTGGCTTGAACACTGAAGCTTTCTTT. This encodes CAWSIGLNTEAFF.

Turning to this clone: The identical CDR3 is also encoded by other nucleotide sequences in the sample. This chain links TRBV30 with TRBJ2-3; the D is unclear. Germline assignment: CDR1 GTSNPN and CDR2 SVGIG (reference sequence). Trimming shortened V by 0 bases and J by 5 bases, and 6 bases separated the two germline ends. CDR3 length: 12 residues. The CDR3 protein is CAWSVGGDTQYF. The CDR3 DNA sequence: TGTGCCTGGAGTGTCGGCGGAGATACGCAGTATTTT. Together with reference TRBV30 and TRBJ2-3, the CDR3 gives the full variable domain: SQTIHQWPATLVQPVGSPLSLECTVEGTSNPNLYWYRQAAGRGLQLLFYSVGIGQISSEVPQNLSASRPQDRQFILSSKKLLLSDSGFYLCAWSVGGDTQYFGPGTRLTVL.

This chain connects TRBV5-6 to TRBJ2-7, with D uncertain. V was clipped by 2 bases and J by 6 bases, with 6 bases between them. Germline loops: CDR1 SGHDT, CDR2 YYEEEE. This CDR3 has 11 amino acids. The CDR3 is CASSFFSEQYF. In DNA form, the CDR3 reads TGTGCCAGCAGCTTTTTCTCCGAGCAGTACTTC.

The J gene is TRBJ2-1, the V gene TRBV14; the D is unclear. This CDR3 comprises 11 residues. Per germline, CDR1 SGHDN and CDR2 FVKESK. Trimming removed 3 bases at V and 7 bases at J, with 4 bases between. The CDR3 loop reads CASSQMNEQFF. The CDR3 DNA reads TGTGCCAGCAGCCAGATGAATGAGCAGTTCTTC.

This clone was counted a few times. The V call is TRBV6-6, the J call TRBJ2-5; no definite D call. With 6 bases removed from V and 5 bases from J, the gap between germline ends came to 13 bases. Looked up from germline, CDR1 is MNHNY and CDR2 is SVGAGI (reference sequence). CDR3 size: 13 residues. CDR3: CASRPELLETQYF. CDR3 DNA: TGTGCCAGCAGACCAGAACTCCTGGAGACCCAGTACTTC.